This T cell receptor beta chain emerged from a study of blood T cell repertoires in COVID-19. Across the study: The samples span acute and convalescent COVID-19 from the United States, Italy and Spain. Sources were T cells, B-cell-depleted T cells, or PBMCs; the material itself was cDNA or gDNA.

Germline loops: CDR1 MRHNA, CDR2 SNTAGT. This CDR3 has 15 amino acids. V lost 6 bases, J lost 1 base, and 4 bases stayed unmatched. While infection was still active, Seattle patients were enrolled and then followed longitudinally. How the authors handled the data: Reference gene primers were amplified, and this amplification served to estimate nucleated cell counts. Profiled with immunoSEQ multiplex PCR; TCRdb holds only in-frame clones, not every one. V, J and clone size derive from that table, while D and trimming were established from the DNA sequence. The sample contains some 520,000 clones, roughly 89% of which appear only once.

Sequenced sample: peripheral blood. This TCR was recovered from a man aged 18 to 29 with COVID-19, enrolled during active disease. V gene TRBV6-4 combines with J gene TRBJ1-1, with TRBD1 identical over 11 bases. CDR3 residues: CASSPDRGPNTEAFF. In nucleotides, the CDR3 is TGTGCCAGCAGCCCGGACAGGGGGCCGAACACTGAAGCTTTCTTT.